The 15 T cell receptor beta chains below come from one sample, sequenced in a study of T cell repertoires in cytomegalovirus infection. TCRdb re-called the reads through MiXCR, storing one row per CDR3 protein. The sample lists approximately 500,000 distinct CDR3 sequences; more than 15% were seen once. The material sequenced was CD8+ T cells from PBMCs. The receptors were sampled from a human donor in good health (CMV status not recorded). Some clones in this sample may be carry-over from other donors' samples.

Ten or more counts support this clonotype. The chain joins TRBV20-1 to TRBJ2-7; 9 bases map to TRBD1. CDR3 size: 15 residues. After removal of 0 bases from V and 3 bases from J, the junction contained 6 bases not matched to a gene. CDR1 and CDR2 (germline): DFQATT, SNEGSKA (reference sequence). This CDR3 is CSARERDRAFYEQYF. The CDR3 coding sequence is TGCAGTGCTAGAGAGAGGGACAGGGCCTTCTACGAGCAGTACTTC.

The chain carries TRBV2 and TRBJ2-6, with D possibly TRBD2 on 6 matching bases. The CDR3 contains 16 residues. V was pared by 9 bases and J by 1 base, with 16 bases between. CDR1 is SNHLY and CDR2 is FYNNEI in the germline V gene. The CDR3: CARTGLSESGANVLTF. The CDR3 DNA follows: TGTGCCAGGACGGGACTGTCGGAATCTGGGGCCAACGTCCTGACTTTC.

This clonotype came up many times. The chain combines TRBV24-1 with TRBJ2-2, with D tentatively TRBD1 or TRBD2 (5 bases each). CDR1 and CDR2 (germline): KGHDR, SFDVKD. V shed 5 bases and J shed 6 bases, with 18 bases lying between them. The CDR3 spans 16 residues. DNA of the CDR3: TGTGCCACCAGTGTCGGGACCACCTTAACCCCCGGGGAGCTGTTTTTT. Its protein is CATSVGTTLTPGELFF.

As to this clonotype: Since no conserved phenylalanine or tryptophan closes the CDR3, a read error is the likely cause. This rearrangement joins TRBV2 to TRBJ1-3, with 8 bases lining up with TRBD1. Germline V lookup: CDR1 SNHLY, CDR2 FYNNEI. The CDR3 extends over 16 amino acids. V gave up 8 bases and J gave up 2 bases; unmatched junction bases: 11. The CDR3 region is CASGIAGGAAGNTIYI. CDR3 DNA sequence: TGTGCCAGCGGAATCGCAGGGGGCGCCGCTGGAAACACCATATATATA.

In its sample, this clonotype was seen many times. The V and J genes are TRBV24-1 and TRBJ2-2; 8 positions match TRBD1. The V gene's germline CDR1 is KGHDR and CDR2 SFDVKD. V lost 5 bases, J lost 6 bases, and 13 bases stayed unmatched. This CDR3 has 17 residues. CDR3 sequence: CATSALPGQGGPGELFF. The CDR3 bases are TGTGCCACCAGTGCCTTGCCCGGACAGGGAGGACCCGGGGAGCTGTTTTTT.

This chain joins TRBV7-9 and TRBJ1-2, with TRBD1 matching 10 bases. The germline CDR1 and CDR2 sequences are SEHNR and FQNEAQ (reference sequence). J lost 7 bases, V lost 5 bases, and 13 bases had no gene match. The CDR3 extends over 16 amino acids. This chain's CDR3 is CASSPGTGALEGGYTF. CDR3 DNA sequence: TGTGCCAGCAGCCCCGGGACAGGGGCCTTGGAGGGTGGCTACACCTTC. Filled out from reference TRBV7-9 and TRBJ1-2, the complete variable domain reads DTGVSQNPRHKITKRGQNVTFRCDPISEHNRLYWYRQTLGQGPEFLTYFQNEAQLEKSRLLSDRFSAERPKGSFSTLEIQRTEQGDSAMYLCASSPGTGALEGGYTFGSGTRLTVV.

This chain joins TRBV4-1 and TRBJ2-1, with D unresolved. The CDR3 sequence is 14 residues long. The V gene lost 1 base and the J gene lost 5 bases, with 9 bases spanning the gap. Germline V lookup: CDR1 MGHRA, CDR2 YSYEKL. CDR3 amino acids: CASSQGQWNNEQFF. Written as DNA, the CDR3 is TGCGCCAGCAGCCAAGGCCAGTGGAACAATGAGCAGTTCTTC.

This clonotype was counted a few times. The genes are TRBV28 and TRBJ2-7, with D perhaps given as TRBD1 or TRBD2 (6 bases each). V gave up 4 bases and J gave up 3 bases, with 19 bases separating them. The CDR3 runs to 16 residues. CDR1 MDHEN and CDR2 SYDVKM come from the germline V gene. The CDR3 DNA sequence: TGTGCCAGCAGTTATTGGGGGCTCCCGGAGGGCTACGAGCAGTACTTC. Protein sequence: CASSYWGLPEGYEQYF. Together with reference TRBV28 and TRBJ2-7, the CDR3 gives the full variable domain: DVKVTQSSRYLVKRTGEKVFLECVQDMDHENMFWYRQDPGLGLRLIYFSYDVKMKEKGDIPEGYSVSREKKERFSLILESASTNQTSMYLCASSYWGLPEGYEQYFGPGTRLTVT.

The chain recombines TRBV12-3 or TRBV12-4 with TRBJ2-7; D gene uncertain. Trimming stripped 5 bases from V and 0 bases from J, with 8 bases between. CDR3 size: 13 residues. The chain's CDR3 is CASSPRRSYEQYF. DNA of the CDR3: TGTGCCAGCAGTCCCCGGCGCTCCTACGAGCAGTACTTC.

The rearrangement links TRBV12-5 to TRBJ2-1; D not resolved. This CDR3 is 15 amino acids long. V gave up 1 base and J gave up 0 bases, with 7 bases separating them. Per germline, CDR1 LGHNT and CDR2 FRNRAP. This chain's CDR3 is CASGLGLRSYNEQFF. CDR3 bases: TGTGCTAGTGGTTTGGGATTGCGCTCCTACAATGAGCAGTTCTTC.

This clonotype was found many times. The chain carries TRBV10-2 and TRBJ1-2, with TRBD1 matching over 9 bases. Germline CDR1 reads WSHSY; CDR2 reads SAAADI. Trimming took 2 bases from V and 2 from J; bases not matched to a gene: 0. This CDR3 region has 14 residues. CDR3 nucleotides: TGCGCCAGCAGTGAGGGACAGGGGAACTATGGCTACACCTTC. Translation gives CASSEGQGNYGYTF.

At least ten counts were recorded for this clonotype. J is TRBJ1-4 and V is TRBV27; D gene ambiguous. The CDR3 runs to 14 residues. Germline V gene data show CDR1 as MNHEY and CDR2 as SMNVEV (reference sequence). V was clipped by 3 bases and J by 4 bases, with 9 bases between them. The CDR3 is CASSFSGFNEKLFF. The CDR3 DNA sequence: TGTGCCAGCAGTTTTTCCGGGTTTAATGAAAAACTGTTTTTT.

This clonotype has a count of ten or more. The chain uses TRBV27 and TRBJ2-6; D is uncertain. Trimming stripped 5 bases from V and 1 base from J, with 9 bases between. The germline V gene encodes CDR1 MNHEY and CDR2 SMNVEV (reference sequence). The CDR3 consists of 15 residues. The CDR3 nucleotides are TGTGCCAGCAGTCCACGGCGGTCTGGGGCCAACGTCCTGACTTTC. Amino acids: CASSPRRSGANVLTF.

This clonotype was found many times. The chain combines TRBV19 with TRBJ1-5; possible D gene TRBD1, 5 bases. Trimming cost V 5 bases and J 0 bases, with 17 bases left between them. Germline CDR1 and CDR2: LNHDA and SQIVND (reference sequence). There are 17 residues in the CDR3. The CDR3 is CASSLAGRKYSNQPQHF. CDR3 in DNA: TGTGCCAGTAGTTTGGCGGGACGGAAATATAGCAATCAGCCCCAGCATTTT.

This clonotype has a count of ten or more. V gene TRBV27 combines with J gene TRBJ2-7; maybe TRBD2 (5 bases). This CDR3 region has 11 residues. V was clipped by 6 bases and J by 4 bases, with 7 bases between them. Germline loops: CDR1 MNHEY, CDR2 SMNVEV (reference sequence). The CDR3 protein is CASSRGYEQYF. In DNA form, the CDR3 reads TGTGCCAGCAGCCGAGGGTACGAGCAGTACTTC.